Following are 30 T cell receptor beta chains from one sample sequenced in a study of blood T cells in healthy people across ages. A second about 6 to 12 cycle PCR used barcoded and J-beta primers. TCRdb ran MiXCR on the 5' RACE reads and lists one entry per CDR3 protein. The table shows about 1.6 million distinct CDR3 sequences, with roughly 32% occurring only once. The sequencing sample was made of blood. The receptors come from a woman aged 25 to 39 in good health.

This clonotype was seen only a few times. V usage is TRBV15 and J usage is TRBJ2-2, with TRBD1 matching 7 bases. V shed 2 bases, J shed 6 bases, and the junction held 15 bases outside the gene matches. Germline CDR1 and CDR2: LNHNV and YYDKDF (reference sequence). The CDR3 runs 18 residues. CDR3: CATSRPYRGFAVAGELFF. The CDR3 DNA reads as TGTGCCACCAGCAGACCATACAGGGGATTCGCGGTCGCCGGGGAGCTGTTTTTT.

This chain connects TRBV20-1 to TRBJ1-5; 7 bases agree with TRBD1. V gave up 6 bases and J gave up 5 bases; unmatched junction bases: 4. The CDR3 is made up of 12 amino acids. The germline gives CDR1 DFQATT, CDR2 SNEGSKA (reference sequence). Here the CDR3 reads CSATGADQPQHF. For the CDR3, the DNA is TGCAGTGCCACAGGGGCCGATCAGCCCCAGCATTTT.

This rearrangement joins TRBV29-1 to TRBJ2-1; D is perhaps TRBD2 (6 bases). CDR1 SQVTM and CDR2 ANQGSEA come from the germline V gene. This CDR3 is 16 amino acids long. Trimming stripped 8 bases from V and 9 bases from J, with 29 bases between. DNA for the CDR3: TGCAGCCACCTCAACTCCGGGACTCGCCCTTTCCGTGAGCAGTTCTTC. Encoded protein: CSHLNSGTRPFREQFF.

This chain uses TRBV6-1 with TRBJ1-2; TRBD1 agrees at 8 bases. V trimming: 0 bases; J trimming: 5 bases; junction bases outside the gene matches: 8. CDR1 is MNHNS and CDR2 is SASEGT in the germline V gene. The CDR3 length is 16 residues. The CDR3 reads CASSEAPQQGAYGYTF. For the CDR3, the DNA is TGTGCCAGCAGTGAAGCGCCCCAGCAGGGGGCTTATGGCTACACCTTC.

This clonotype was counted a few times. The CDR3 coding sequence is TGCAGTGCTAGGGCTTGGGAGGGCAGCCGCCCGGCCCAAGAGACCCAGTACTTC. Its protein is CSARAWEGSRPAQETQYF. This chain uses TRBV20-1 with TRBJ2-5, with 7 bases that match TRBD2. Germline V gene data show CDR1 as DFQATT and CDR2 as SNEGSKA (reference sequence). Trimming took 3 bases from V and 1 from J; bases not matched to a gene: 17. This CDR3 contains 18 residues.

This clonotype showed up many times. The rearrangement links TRBV12-3 or TRBV12-4 to TRBJ2-3, with D tentatively TRBD2 (6 bases). The ends were cut back, 6 bases at V and 1 base at J, with 14 bases in the middle. The CDR3 runs to 15 residues. The CDR3 nucleotides are TGTGCCAGCAGCTTTAGCGGCGGGGGCACAGATACGCAGTATTTT. It translates to CASSFSGGGTDTQYF.

The chain has TRBV7-9 and TRBJ2-1, with a tentative D call TRBD2 (6 bases). The CDR3 loop spans 13 amino acids. The germline gives CDR1 SEHNR, CDR2 FQNEAQ (reference sequence). V lost 7 bases, J lost 8 bases, and 15 bases lay in between. The CDR3 region has the DNA TGTGCCAGCACCATCGGGGGTCTCGATGAGCAGTTCTTC. This codes for CASTIGGLDEQFF.

Note on this clonotype: A much larger clone is a single base away; this may be a read error. This sequence joins TRBV15 and TRBJ1-5; D is unresolved. Per germline, CDR1 LNHNV and CDR2 YYDKDF (reference sequence). Trimming removed 0 bases at V and 7 bases at J, with 4 bases between. This CDR3 comprises 12 residues. The CDR3 region has the DNA TGTGCCACCAGCAGAGATGAGCAGCCCCAGCATTTT. It translates to CATSRDEQPQHF.

DNA for the CDR3: TGCAGCGTTGCTCCCACCGGGGGGGGGTTGACGCAGTATTTT. Amino acid sequence: CSVAPTGGGLTQYF. The chain joins TRBV29-1 to TRBJ2-3; TRBD2 matches 8 bases. There are 14 residues in the CDR3. V dropped 4 bases and J dropped 9; count of bases not matched to a gene: 12. Germline V lookup: CDR1 SQVTM, CDR2 ANQGSEA.

Only a few counts were recorded for this clonotype. The genes are TRBV27 and TRBJ2-7; D may be TRBD2 (5 bases). Germline values: CDR1 MNHEY, CDR2 SMNVEV (reference sequence). V gave up 7 bases and J gave up 0 bases, with 13 bases separating them. The CDR3 consists of 14 residues. The CDR3 region is CASKSVASSYEQYF. The DNA for the CDR3 is TGTGCCAGCAAATCGGTAGCGAGCTCCTACGAGCAGTACTTC.

This clonotype has just a few counts. The chain combines TRBV10-3 with TRBJ2-7; no definite D call. Germline V CDR1 and CDR2: ENHRY, SYGVKD. The CDR3 is made up of 12 amino acids. Trimming removed 5 bases from V and 6 bases from J, with 11 bases in between. CDR3 bases: TGTGCCATCAGTCCCTCCGTGAGCGAGCAGTACTTC. As protein: CAISPSVSEQYF.

This rearrangement joins TRBV9 to TRBJ2-5; 8 bases align to TRBD2. Germline V lookup: CDR1 SGDLS, CDR2 YYNGEE. The CDR3 totals 16 residues. The ends lost 0 bases at V and 1 base at J; junction bases unmatched: 5. CDR3 in DNA: TGTGCCAGCAGCGTAGCATTAGCGGGGAGCCAAGAGACCCAGTACTTC. Amino acid sequence: CASSVALAGSQETQYF.

V and J are TRBV20-1 and TRBJ2-3, with D possibly being TRBD2 (6 bases). V was shortened by 5 bases and J by 0 bases, with 15 bases between the two germline ends. CDR3 length: 15 amino acids. Germline assignment: CDR1 DFQATT and CDR2 SNEGSKA (reference sequence). The CDR3 DNA reads as TGCAGTGCTCCTAATTCCGGGACTAGCACAGATACGCAGTATTTT. Its protein is CSAPNSGTSTDTQYF.

This chain links TRBV7-2 with TRBJ2-1; 7 nucleotides agree with TRBD2. V shed 1 base and J 8 bases; nucleotides not matched to a gene: 8. There are 15 residues in the CDR3. The germline gives CDR1 SGHTA, CDR2 FQGNSA. The CDR3 sequence is CASSLDQAGRDEQFF. DNA for the CDR3: TGTGCCAGCAGCTTAGACCAAGCGGGACGGGATGAGCAGTTCTTC.

The V gene is TRBV7-2, the J gene TRBJ2-1; 10 bases match TRBD1. Germline V gene data show CDR1 as SGHTA and CDR2 as FQGNSA. The junction had 12 bases not matched to a gene; V was cut back by 2 bases and J by 8 bases. The CDR3 is 17 amino acids. CDR3 DNA: TGTACCAGCAGCTTAATTTTAGGGACAGGGGCCCTCGATGAGCAGTTCTTC. Translating gives CTSSLILGTGALDEQFF.

This clonotype showed up just a few times. The chain recombines TRBV27 with TRBJ2-3, with D possibly being TRBD2 (5 bases). This CDR3 has 17 amino acids. Trimming took 5 bases from V and 2 from J, leaving 20 bases between them. Germline CDR1 is MNHEY and CDR2 is SMNVEV (reference sequence). The CDR3 bases are TGTGCCAGCAGTGAGGCGCGGAAGCGGCCCTACACAGATACGCAGTATTTT. This gives the protein CASSEARKRPYTDTQYF.

This clonotype was seen repeatedly, ten times or more. This chain links TRBV4-1 with TRBJ2-7, with 8 bases fitting TRBD1. This CDR3 is built from 16 residues. Germline V gives CDR1 MGHRA, CDR2 YSYEKL. J was trimmed by 1 base and V by 2 bases; bases with no gene match: 7. The DNA of the CDR3 is TGCGCCAGCAGCCAACCGACAGGGGCCAAATCCTACGAGCAGTACTTC. This translates into CASSQPTGAKSYEQYF.

V and J are TRBV20-1 and TRBJ2-3; TRBD2 matches at 11 bases. The CDR3 sequence is 15 residues long. The V gene end was trimmed by 5 bases and the J gene end by 0 bases; junction bases not matched to a gene: 4. Germline values: CDR1 DFQATT, CDR2 SNEGSKA (reference sequence). This chain's CDR3 is CSAGRTSGSTDTQYF. As DNA, the CDR3 is TGCAGTGCTGGACGGACTAGCGGGAGCACAGATACGCAGTATTTT.

This chain connects TRBV6-1 to TRBJ1-1, with 9 bases identical to TRBD1. This CDR3 has 14 amino acids. Germline V gene lookup returns CDR1 MNHNS and CDR2 SASEGT. V lost 7 bases, J lost 5 bases, and 8 bases stayed unmatched. CDR3 DNA sequence: TGTGCCAGCATATCGTACAGGGGGCGGACTGAAGCTTTCTTT. Translation gives CASISYRGRTEAFF.

In this sample, this clonotype turned up a few times. The V and J genes are TRBV20-1 and TRBJ1-1; D is uncertain. Germline CDR1 reads DFQATT; CDR2 reads SNEGSKA (reference sequence). The ends were cut back, 3 bases at V and 4 bases at J, with 12 bases in the middle. This CDR3 region has 13 residues. The CDR3 DNA is TGCAGTGCTAGTCGGAGCGGAGGCACTGAAGCTTTCTTT. Its protein product is CSASRSGGTEAFF.

The chain has TRBV6-2 or TRBV6-3 and TRBJ2-5, with unresolved D. The CDR3 loop spans 13 amino acids. From germline, CDR1 is MNHEY and CDR2 SVGEGT. V lost 2 bases to trimming and J lost 3 bases, with 7 bases between them. The CDR3 protein is CASSYTIKETQYF. Here the CDR3 DNA reads TGTGCCAGCAGTTACACAATTAAAGAGACCCAGTACTTC.

This clonotype was seen only a few times. The chain recombines TRBV27 with TRBJ1-1; D gene ambiguous. Trimming cost V 8 bases and J 6 bases, with 19 bases left between them. CDR3 length: 14 amino acids. Germline values: CDR1 MNHEY, CDR2 SMNVEV (reference sequence). The CDR3 sequence is CASSRTLERAEAFF. The CDR3 DNA reads TGTGCCAGCTCGAGGACGCTCGAGAGGGCTGAAGCTTTCTTT.

The chain is built from TRBV6-2 or TRBV6-3 and TRBJ1-5; D is unclear. The CDR3 consists of 16 residues. Germline assignment: CDR1 MNHEY and CDR2 SVGEGT. Trimming pared 2 bases from V and 2 bases from J, leaving 13 bases between. Here the CDR3 DNA reads TGTGCCAGCAGTTACGATTACGTCAAGGGCAATCAGCCCCAGCATTTT. The encoded protein is CASSYDYVKGNQPQHF.

The chain links TRBV27 to TRBJ2-3; 9 nucleotides line up with TRBD1. The J segment lost 4 bases and the V segment lost 6 bases, leaving 8 bases of the junction unmatched. The CDR3 runs to 15 residues. Germline CDR1 reads MNHEY; CDR2 reads SMNVEV (reference sequence). CDR3 region: CASRSDRGIPDTQYF. CDR3 sequence (DNA): TGTGCCAGCAGATCGGACAGGGGAATACCAGATACGCAGTATTTT.

Notes on this clonotype: An end of the junction does not agree with germline; a read error may underlie this. The chain carries TRBV6-2 or TRBV6-3 and TRBJ1-2; D possibly corresponds to TRBD1 (5 bases). Germline CDR1 reads MNHEY; CDR2 reads SVGEGT. The CDR3 has 16 residues. The CDR3 region is CASSYSGLSAGYSYTF. CDR3 nucleotide sequence: TGTGCCAGCAGTTACTCGGGGCTCTCGGCCGGCTATAGCTACACCTTC.

As to this clonotype: Because it lacks the conserved phenylalanine or tryptophan at the end, this CDR3 is likely a read error. The rearrangement joins TRBV29-1 to TRBJ1-4; TRBD1 might be the D (5 bases). Germline-derived CDR1 and CDR2 are SQVTM and ANQGSEA. This CDR3 spans 14 amino acids. CDR3 region: CSVEDAGKGERLFL. In DNA form, the CDR3 reads TGCAGCGTTGAAGATGCCGGCAAAGGGGAAAGACTGTTTTTG.

Of note for this clonotype: Since no conserved phenylalanine or tryptophan closes the CDR3, a read error is the likely cause. CDR3 DNA: TGCAGCGCAGGGGGGGGACATCCTTATGGCTACACCGTC. Translation: CSAGGGHPYGYTV. This chain uses TRBV29-1 with TRBJ1-2; TRBD1 agrees at 7 bases. CDR3 length: 13 amino acids. V was clipped by 7 bases and J by 5 bases; unmatched bases: 10. From germline, CDR1 is SQVTM and CDR2 ANQGSEA.

This clonotype was observed a few times. The chain joins TRBV7-2 to TRBJ2-3, with D perhaps TRBD2 (5 bases). Per the germline V gene, CDR1 is SGHTA and CDR2 is FQGNSA. Trimming removed 4 bases at V and 0 bases at J, with 14 bases between. This CDR3 has 16 residues. CDR3 region: CASSSPRRASTDTQYF. For the CDR3, the DNA is TGTGCCAGCAGCTCTCCCCGGCGGGCTAGCACAGATACGCAGTATTTT.

The table lists this clonotype with a few counts. The chain combines TRBV27 with TRBJ2-7; the D gene is possibly TRBD2 (5 bases). This CDR3 is 15 amino acids long. The V end was cut by 2 bases, the J end by 0 bases, with 11 bases between. Germline CDR1 is MNHEY and CDR2 is SMNVEV (reference sequence). The CDR3: CASSLDGGYSYEQYF. As DNA, the CDR3 is TGTGCCAGCAGTTTAGACGGAGGATACTCCTACGAGCAGTACTTC.

V and J are TRBV15 and TRBJ1-6, with unresolved D. The ends were cut back, 0 bases at V and 10 bases at J, with 16 bases in the middle. Germline CDR1 is LNHNV and CDR2 is YYDKDF (reference sequence). The CDR3 has 16 residues. The CDR3 loop reads CATSRDTWESRSPLHF. The CDR3 nucleotides read TGTGCCACCAGCAGAGATACTTGGGAATCGCGGTCACCCCTCCACTTT.